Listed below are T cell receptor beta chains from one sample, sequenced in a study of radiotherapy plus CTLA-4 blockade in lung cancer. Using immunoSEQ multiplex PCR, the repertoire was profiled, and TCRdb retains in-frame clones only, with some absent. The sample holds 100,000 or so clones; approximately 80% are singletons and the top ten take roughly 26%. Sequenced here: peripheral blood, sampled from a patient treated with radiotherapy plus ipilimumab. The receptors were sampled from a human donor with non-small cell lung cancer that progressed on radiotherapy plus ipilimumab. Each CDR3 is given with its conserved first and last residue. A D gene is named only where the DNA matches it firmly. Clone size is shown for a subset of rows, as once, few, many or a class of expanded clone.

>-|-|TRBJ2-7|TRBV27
CASSRQASSRLGHEQYF
TGTGCCAGCAGTCGACAGGCGAGTTCCCGACTAGGACACGAGCAGTACTTC
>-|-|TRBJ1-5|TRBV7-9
CASSFTDAAQHF
TGTGCCAGCAGCTTCACTGATGCGGCCCAGCATTTT
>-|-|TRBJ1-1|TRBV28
CASRISGAGITEAFF
TGTGCCAGCAGGATTTCGGGGGCCGGCATCACTGAAGCTTTCTTT
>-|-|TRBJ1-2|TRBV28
CASSLEDSVYGYTF
TGTGCCAGCAGTTTAGAGGATAGCGTCTATGGCTACACCTTC
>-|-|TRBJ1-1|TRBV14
CASSQGGGNEAFF
TGTGCCAGCAGCCAAGGGGGGGGTAATGAAGCTTTCTTT
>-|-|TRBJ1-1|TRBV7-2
CASSPGDFWNTEAFF
TGTGCCAGCAGCCCCGGGGATTTTTGGAACACTGAAGCTTTCTTT
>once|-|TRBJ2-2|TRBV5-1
CASKGVSGELFF
TGCGCCAGCAAGGGGGTTTCCGGGGAGCTGTTTTTT
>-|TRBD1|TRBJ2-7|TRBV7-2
CASSPRTGGYEQYF
TGTGCCAGCAGCCCCAGGACAGGGGGTTACGAGCAGTACTTC
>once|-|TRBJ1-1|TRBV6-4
CASRDNPLNTEAFF
TGTGCCAGCAGAGACAACCCTCTGAACACTGAAGCTTTCTTT
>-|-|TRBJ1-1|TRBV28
CASTQGSEAFF
TGTGCCAGCACGCAGGGCAGTGAAGCTTTCTTT
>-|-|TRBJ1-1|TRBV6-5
CASSYSMGGLNTEAFF
TGTGCCAGCAGTTACTCGATGGGGGGCTTGAACACTGAAGCTTTCTTT
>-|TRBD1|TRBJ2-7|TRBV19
CASSIAPGQSYEQYF
TGTGCCAGTAGTATAGCCCCGGGACAGTCCTACGAGCAGTACTTC
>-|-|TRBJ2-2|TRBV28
CASSLTHGGPGELFF
TGTGCCAGCAGCTTAACCCACGGGGGGCCCGGGGAGCTGTTTTTT
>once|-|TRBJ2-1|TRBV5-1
CASSLGAIEQFF
TGCGCCAGCAGCTTGGGGGCGATCGAGCAGTTCTTC
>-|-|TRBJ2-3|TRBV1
CTTREFGGREFTQYF
TGCACCACCCGCGAGTTTGGCGGGAGGGAATTTACGCAGTATTTT
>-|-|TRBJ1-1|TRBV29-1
CSVLATGLVAFF
TGCAGCGTGCTCGCTACAGGGCTTGTAGCTTTCTTT
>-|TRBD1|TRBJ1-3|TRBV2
CASSSTGDGGNTIYF
TGTGCCAGCAGTTCCACAGGGGACGGCGGAAACACCATATATTTT
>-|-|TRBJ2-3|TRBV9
CASSVSYGAQDTQYF
TGTGCCAGCAGCGTTTCCTACGGGGCTCAAGATACGCAGTATTTT
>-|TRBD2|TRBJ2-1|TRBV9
CASSVAETSLNEQFF
TGTGCCAGCAGCGTAGCCGAGACTAGCCTAAATGAGCAGTTCTTC
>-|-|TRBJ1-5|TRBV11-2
CASSLSGQSNQPQHF
TGTGCCAGCAGCTTGTCTGGACAGTCAAATCAGCCCCAGCATTTT
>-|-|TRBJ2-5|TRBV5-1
CASSEGGQETQYF
TGCGCCAGCAGTGAAGGAGGGCAAGAGACCCAGTACTTC
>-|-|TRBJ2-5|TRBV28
CASTPTEGAVQETQYF
TGTGCCAGCACCCCCACGGAGGGGGCTGTACAAGAGACCCAGTACTTC
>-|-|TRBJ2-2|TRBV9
CASGGNGGSNTGELFF
TGTGCCAGCGGTGGCAACGGGGGTTCGAACACCGGGGAGCTGTTTTTT
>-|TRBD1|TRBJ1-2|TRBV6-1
CAGAGLGQGYGYTF
TGTGCCGGAGCTGGGCTAGGACAGGGCTATGGCTACACCTTC
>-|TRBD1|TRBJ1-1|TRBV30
CAWKEQGARVAFF
TGTGCCTGGAAAGAACAGGGGGCGAGGGTGGCTTTCTTT
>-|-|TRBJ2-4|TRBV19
CASSIAGGRARIQYF
TGTGCCAGTAGTATAGCGGGCGGAAGGGCTCGGATTCAGTACTTC
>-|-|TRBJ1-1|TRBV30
CAWSVGVTEAFF
TGTGCCTGGAGTGTGGGGGTCACTGAAGCTTTCTTT
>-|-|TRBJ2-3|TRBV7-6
CASSRSRLLTTDTQYF
TGTGCCAGCAGCCGATCTAGATTACTTACCACAGATACGCAGTATTTT
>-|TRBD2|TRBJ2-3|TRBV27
CASRSLAGDRNTQYF
TGTGCCAGCAGGTCACTAGCGGGAGATAGAAATACGCAGTATTTT
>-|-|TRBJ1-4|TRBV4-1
CASSQDQGEKLFF
TGCGCCAGCAGCCAAGATCAGGGGGAAAAACTGTTTTTT
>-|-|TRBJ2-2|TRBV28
CASSTSTGELFF
TGTGCCAGCAGCACCTCAACCGGGGAGCTGTTTTTT
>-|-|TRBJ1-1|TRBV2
CASTPSSVEAFF
TGTGCCAGCACCCCCTCGTCGGTTGAAGCTTTCTTT
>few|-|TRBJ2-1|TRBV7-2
CASSLSVQFF
TGTGCCAGCAGCTTATCCGTGCAGTTCTTC
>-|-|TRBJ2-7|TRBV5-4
CASSSLSTLDGYYEQYF
TGTGCCAGCAGCTCCCTCTCGACACTGGACGGATACTACGAGCAGTACTTC
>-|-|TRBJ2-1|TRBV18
CASSPLHAADYNEQFF
TGTGCCAGCTCACCCCTTCACGCAGCGGACTACAATGAGCAGTTCTTC
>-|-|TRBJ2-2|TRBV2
CASRHTFYTGELFF
TGTGCCAGCAGGCACACATTCTACACCGGGGAGCTGTTTTTT
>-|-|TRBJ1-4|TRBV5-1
CASHWGLPANEKLFF
TGCGCCAGCCACTGGGGCCTGCCGGCGAATGAAAAACTGTTTTTT
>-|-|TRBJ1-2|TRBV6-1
CASSPPGTLRGYTF
TGTGCCAGCAGCCCGCCCGGGACCCTCCGTGGCTACACCTTC
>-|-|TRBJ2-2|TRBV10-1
CASSESSGELFF
TGCGCCAGCAGTGAGTCATCCGGGGAGCTGTTTTTT
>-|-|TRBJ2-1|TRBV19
CASSTGQLVFVEQFF
TGTGCCAGTAGTACTGGACAGCTTGTATTCGTTGAGCAGTTCTTC
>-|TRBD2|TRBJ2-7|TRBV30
CAWSVLLAGAEQYF
TGTGCCTGGAGTGTCTTACTAGCGGGAGCCGAGCAGTACTTC
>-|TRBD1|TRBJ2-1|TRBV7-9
CASSPGTGSDNEQFF
TGTGCCAGCAGCCCCGGGACAGGATCTGACAATGAGCAGTTCTTC
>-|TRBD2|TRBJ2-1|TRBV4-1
CASSLAAGVFNEQFF
TGCGCCAGCAGCCTAGCAGCGGGAGTTTTCAATGAGCAGTTCTTC
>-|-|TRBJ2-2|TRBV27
CASSSIQGPTGELFF
TGTGCCAGCAGTTCTATCCAGGGACCCACCGGGGAGCTGTTTTTT
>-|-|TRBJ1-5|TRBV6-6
CASILSLGRVGQPQHF
TGTGCCAGCATTCTCTCTCTAGGGCGGGTTGGGCAGCCCCAGCATTTT
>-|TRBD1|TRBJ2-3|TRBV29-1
CSGGPRGLEDTQYF
TGCAGCGGGGGACCCAGGGGGCTGGAGGATACGCAGTATTTT
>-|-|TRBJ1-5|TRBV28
CASSPLQYSNQPQHF
TGTGCCAGCAGTCCCCTACAGTATAGCAATCAGCCCCAGCATTTT
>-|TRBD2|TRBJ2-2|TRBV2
CASSVLGAGGIVGTGELFF
TGTGCCAGCAGTGTCTTAGGAGCGGGAGGCATCGTAGGCACCGGGGAGCTGTTTTTT
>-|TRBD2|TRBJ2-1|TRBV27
CASSTRSGRFYNEQFF
TGTGCCAGCAGTACCCGCAGCGGGAGGTTTTACAATGAGCAGTTCTTC
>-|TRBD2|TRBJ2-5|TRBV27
CASSLFGSGPQETQYF
TGTGCCAGCAGTTTATTTGGTAGCGGGCCCCAAGAGACCCAGTACTTC
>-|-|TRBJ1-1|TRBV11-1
CASSRQPEAFF
TGTGCCAGCAGCCGTCAACCCGAAGCTTTCTTT
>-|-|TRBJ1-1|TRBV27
CASSSPSKGTEAFF
TGTGCCAGCAGTTCACCCTCTAAGGGTACTGAAGCTTTCTTT
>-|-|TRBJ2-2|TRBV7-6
CASSPTLRGTGPGGELFF
TGTGCCAGCAGCCCGACGTTGCGCGGGACGGGCCCCGGCGGGGAGCTGTTTTTT
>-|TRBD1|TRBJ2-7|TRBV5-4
CASWDRELREQYF
TGTGCCAGTTGGGACAGGGAGTTGCGGGAGCAGTACTTC
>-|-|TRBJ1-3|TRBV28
CASSLALRSSGNTIYF
TGTGCCAGCAGCCTTGCACTCCGGAGCTCTGGAAACACCATATATTTT